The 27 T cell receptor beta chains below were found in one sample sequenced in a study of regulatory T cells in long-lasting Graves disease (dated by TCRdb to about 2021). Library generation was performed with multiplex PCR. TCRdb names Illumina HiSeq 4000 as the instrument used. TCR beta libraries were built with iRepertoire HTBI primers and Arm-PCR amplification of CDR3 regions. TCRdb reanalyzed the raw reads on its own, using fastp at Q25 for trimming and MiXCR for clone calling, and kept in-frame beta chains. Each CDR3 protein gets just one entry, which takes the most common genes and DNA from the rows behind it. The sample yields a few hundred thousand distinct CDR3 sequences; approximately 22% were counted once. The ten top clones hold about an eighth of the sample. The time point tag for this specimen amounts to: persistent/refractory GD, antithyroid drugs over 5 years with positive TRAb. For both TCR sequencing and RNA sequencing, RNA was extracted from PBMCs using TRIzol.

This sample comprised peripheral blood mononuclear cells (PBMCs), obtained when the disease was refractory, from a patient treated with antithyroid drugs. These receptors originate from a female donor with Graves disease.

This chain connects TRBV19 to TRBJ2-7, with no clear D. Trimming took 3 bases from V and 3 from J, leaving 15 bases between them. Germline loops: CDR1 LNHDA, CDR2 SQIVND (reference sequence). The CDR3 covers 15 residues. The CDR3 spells CASSIGPADHYEQYF. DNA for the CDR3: TGTGCCAGTAGTATCGGGCCAGCAGACCACTACGAGCAGTACTTC.

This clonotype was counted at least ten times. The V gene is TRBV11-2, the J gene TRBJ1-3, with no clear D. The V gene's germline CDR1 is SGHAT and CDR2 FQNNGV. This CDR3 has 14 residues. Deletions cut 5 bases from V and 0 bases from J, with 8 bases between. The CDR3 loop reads CASSPTNSGNTIYF. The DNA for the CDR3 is TGTGCCAGCAGCCCCACAAACTCTGGAAACACCATATATTTT.

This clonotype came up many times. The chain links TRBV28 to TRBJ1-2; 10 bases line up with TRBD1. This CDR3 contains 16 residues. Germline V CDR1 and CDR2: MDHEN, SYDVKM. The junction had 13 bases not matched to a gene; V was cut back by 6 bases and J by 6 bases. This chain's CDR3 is CASSPTGGAKVDGYTF. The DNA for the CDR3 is TGTGCCAGCAGCCCGACAGGGGGCGCAAAGGTTGATGGCTACACCTTC.

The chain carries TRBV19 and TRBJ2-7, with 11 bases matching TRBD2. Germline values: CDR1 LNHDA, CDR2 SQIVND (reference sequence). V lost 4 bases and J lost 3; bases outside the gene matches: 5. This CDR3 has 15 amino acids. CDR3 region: CASSTTGTSGYEQYF. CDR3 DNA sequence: TGTGCCAGTAGTACAACGGGGACTAGCGGCTACGAGCAGTACTTC. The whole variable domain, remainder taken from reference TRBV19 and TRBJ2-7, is DGGITQSPKYLFRKEGQNVTLSCEQNLNHDAMYWYRQDPGQGLRLIYYSQIVNDFQKGDIAEGYSVSREKKESFPLTVTSAQKNPTAFYLCASSTTGTSGYEQYFGPGTRLTVT.

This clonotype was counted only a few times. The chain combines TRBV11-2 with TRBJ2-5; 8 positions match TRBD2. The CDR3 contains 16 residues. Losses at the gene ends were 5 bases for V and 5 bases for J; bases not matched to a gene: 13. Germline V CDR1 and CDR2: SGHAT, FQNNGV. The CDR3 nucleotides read TGTGCCAGCAGCCTCCGGGGGGGGGGGGGCTTGGAGACCCAGTACTTC. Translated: CASSLRGGGGLETQYF.

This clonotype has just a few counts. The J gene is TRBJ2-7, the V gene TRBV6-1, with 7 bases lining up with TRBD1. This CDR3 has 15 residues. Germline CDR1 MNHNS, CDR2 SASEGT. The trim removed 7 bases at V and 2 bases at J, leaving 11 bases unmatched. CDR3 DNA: TGTGCCAGCAAATTTTACAGGGGCCCTACCTACGAGCAGTACTTC. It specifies CASKFYRGPTYEQYF.

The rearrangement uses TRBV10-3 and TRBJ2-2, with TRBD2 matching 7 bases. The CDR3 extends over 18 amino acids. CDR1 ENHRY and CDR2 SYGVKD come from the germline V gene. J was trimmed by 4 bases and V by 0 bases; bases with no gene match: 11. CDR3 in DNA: TGTGCCATCAGTGAGTCTAGAGGGCGGGAGAGGAGCACCGGGGAGCTGTTTTTT. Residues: CAISESRGRERSTGELFF.

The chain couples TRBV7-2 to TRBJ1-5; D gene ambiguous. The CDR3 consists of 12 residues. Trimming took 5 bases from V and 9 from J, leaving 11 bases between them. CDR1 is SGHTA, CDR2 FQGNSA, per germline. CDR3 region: CASSVPLGPQHF. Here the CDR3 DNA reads TGTGCCAGCAGCGTACCCCTCGGGCCCCAGCATTTT.

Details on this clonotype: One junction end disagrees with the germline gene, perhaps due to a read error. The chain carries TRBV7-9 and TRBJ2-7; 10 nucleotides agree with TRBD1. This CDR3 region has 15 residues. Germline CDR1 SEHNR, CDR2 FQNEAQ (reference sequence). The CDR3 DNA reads TGTGCCAGCAGCACGACAGGGGGCAGCTCCTACGAGCGGTACTTC. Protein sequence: CASSTTGGSSYERYF.

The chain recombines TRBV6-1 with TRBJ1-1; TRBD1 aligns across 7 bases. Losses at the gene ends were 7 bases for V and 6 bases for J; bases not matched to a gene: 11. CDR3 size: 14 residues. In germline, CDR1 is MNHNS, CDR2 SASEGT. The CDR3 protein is CASTKGGGKAEAFF. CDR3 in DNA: TGTGCCAGCACCAAAGGAGGGGGCAAGGCTGAAGCTTTCTTT.

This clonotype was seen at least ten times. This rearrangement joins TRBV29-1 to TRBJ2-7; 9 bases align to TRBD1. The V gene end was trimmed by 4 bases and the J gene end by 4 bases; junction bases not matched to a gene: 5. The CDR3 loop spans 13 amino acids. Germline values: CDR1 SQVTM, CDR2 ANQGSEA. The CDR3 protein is CSVVGQGRYEQYF. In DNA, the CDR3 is TGCAGCGTTGTGGGACAGGGCAGGTACGAGCAGTACTTC.

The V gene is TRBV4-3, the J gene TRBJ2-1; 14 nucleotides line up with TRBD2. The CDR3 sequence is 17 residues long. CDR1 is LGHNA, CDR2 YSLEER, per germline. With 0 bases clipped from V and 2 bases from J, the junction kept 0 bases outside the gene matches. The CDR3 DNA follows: TGCGCCAGCAGCCAAGAGGGACTAGCGGGGGCCTACAATGAGCAGTTCTTC. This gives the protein CASSQEGLAGAYNEQFF.

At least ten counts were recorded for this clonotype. This CDR3 is CASSLAQGESPLHF. The CDR3 DNA reads TGTGCCAGCAGCTTAGCACAGGGGGAGTCACCCCTCCACTTT. This chain connects TRBV7-8 to TRBJ1-6, with TRBD1 identical over 8 bases. The germline CDR1 and CDR2 sequences are SGHVS and FQNEAQ. V lost 0 bases and J lost 10; bases outside the gene matches: 2. This CDR3 comprises 14 residues.

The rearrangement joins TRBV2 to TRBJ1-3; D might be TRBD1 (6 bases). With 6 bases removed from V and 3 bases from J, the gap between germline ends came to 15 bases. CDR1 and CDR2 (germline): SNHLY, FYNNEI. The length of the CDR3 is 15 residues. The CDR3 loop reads CASRGAGASGNTIYF. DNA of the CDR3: TGTGCCAGCAGAGGCGCGGGGGCCAGTGGAAACACCATATATTTT.

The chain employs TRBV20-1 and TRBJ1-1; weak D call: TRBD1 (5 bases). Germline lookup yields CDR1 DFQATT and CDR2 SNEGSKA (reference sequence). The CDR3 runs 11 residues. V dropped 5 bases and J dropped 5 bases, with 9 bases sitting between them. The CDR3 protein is CSAFRVTEAFF. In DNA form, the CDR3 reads TGCAGTGCTTTCAGGGTGACTGAAGCTTTCTTT.

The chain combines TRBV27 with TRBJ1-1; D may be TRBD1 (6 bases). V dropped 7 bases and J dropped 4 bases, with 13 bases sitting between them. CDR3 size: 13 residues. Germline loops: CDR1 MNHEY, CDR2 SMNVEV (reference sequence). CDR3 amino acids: CASTYQGGTEAFF. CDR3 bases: TGTGCCAGCACCTACCAAGGGGGCACTGAAGCTTTCTTT.

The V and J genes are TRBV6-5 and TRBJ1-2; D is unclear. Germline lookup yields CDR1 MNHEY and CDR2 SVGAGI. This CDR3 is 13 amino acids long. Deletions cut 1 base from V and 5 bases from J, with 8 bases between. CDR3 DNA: TGTGCCAGCAGTTACTATACGGAATATGGCTACACCTTC. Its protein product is CASSYYTEYGYTF.

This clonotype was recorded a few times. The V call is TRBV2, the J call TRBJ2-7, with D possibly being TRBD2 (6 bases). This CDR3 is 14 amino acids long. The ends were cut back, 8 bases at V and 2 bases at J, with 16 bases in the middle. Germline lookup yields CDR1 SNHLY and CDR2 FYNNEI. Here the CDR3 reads CASRDSGNTYEQYF. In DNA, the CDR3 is TGTGCCAGCCGGGATAGCGGAAACACCTACGAGCAGTACTTC.

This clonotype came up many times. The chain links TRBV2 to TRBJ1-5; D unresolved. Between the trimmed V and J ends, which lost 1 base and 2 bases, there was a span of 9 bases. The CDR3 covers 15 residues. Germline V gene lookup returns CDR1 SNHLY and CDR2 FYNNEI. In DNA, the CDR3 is TGTGCCAGCAGTGAAGGGTTGGGTCGCAATCAGCCCCAGCATTTT. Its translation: CASSEGLGRNQPQHF. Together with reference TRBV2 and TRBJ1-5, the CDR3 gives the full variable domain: EPEVTQTPSHQVTQMGQEVILRCVPISNHLYFYWYRQILGQKVEFLVSFYNNEISEKSEIFDDQFSVERPDGSNFTLKIRSTKLEDSAMYFCASSEGLGRNQPQHFGDGTRLSIL.

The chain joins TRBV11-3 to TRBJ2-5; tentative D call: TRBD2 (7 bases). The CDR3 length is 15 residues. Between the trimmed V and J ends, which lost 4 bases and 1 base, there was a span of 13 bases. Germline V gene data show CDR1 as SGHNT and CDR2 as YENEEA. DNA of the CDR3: TGTGCCAGCAGCTCGGCGGGGGCAATCCAAGAGACCCAGTACTTC. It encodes CASSSAGAIQETQYF.

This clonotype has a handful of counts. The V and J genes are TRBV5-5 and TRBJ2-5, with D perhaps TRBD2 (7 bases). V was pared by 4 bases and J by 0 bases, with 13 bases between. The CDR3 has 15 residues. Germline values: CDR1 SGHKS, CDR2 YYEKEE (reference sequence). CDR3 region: CASSPGGHDQETQYF. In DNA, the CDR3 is TGTGCCAGCAGCCCCGGGGGGCACGACCAAGAGACCCAGTACTTC.

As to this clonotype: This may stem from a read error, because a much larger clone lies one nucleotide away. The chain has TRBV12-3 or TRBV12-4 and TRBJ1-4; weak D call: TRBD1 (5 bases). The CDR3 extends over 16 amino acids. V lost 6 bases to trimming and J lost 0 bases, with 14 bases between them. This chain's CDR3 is CASRRDGWATNEKLFF. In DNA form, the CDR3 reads TGTGCCAGCAGAAGGGACGGCTGGGCAACTAATGAAAAACTGTTTTTT.

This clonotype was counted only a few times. The CDR3 protein is CASSLYPTATVDAFF. The DNA for the CDR3 is TGTGCCAGCAGCTTATACCCGACAGCTACCGTTGATGCTTTCTTT. The V and J genes are TRBV7-2 and TRBJ1-1, with D perhaps TRBD1 (5 bases). The CDR3 spans 15 residues. Trimming stripped 2 bases from V and 11 bases from J, with 21 bases between. CDR1 is SGHTA, CDR2 FQGNSA, per germline.

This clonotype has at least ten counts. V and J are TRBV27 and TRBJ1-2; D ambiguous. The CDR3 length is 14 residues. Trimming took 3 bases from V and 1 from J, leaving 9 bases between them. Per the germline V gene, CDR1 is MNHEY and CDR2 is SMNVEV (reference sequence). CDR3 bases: TGTGCCAGCAGTTTTTCAGGAGATAACTATGGCTACACCTTC. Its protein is CASSFSGDNYGYTF.

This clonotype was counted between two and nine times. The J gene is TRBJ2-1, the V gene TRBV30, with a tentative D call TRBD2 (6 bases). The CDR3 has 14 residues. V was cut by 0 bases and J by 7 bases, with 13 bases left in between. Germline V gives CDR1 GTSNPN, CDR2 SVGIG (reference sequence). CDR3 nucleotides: TGTGCCTGGAGTGTTCCCGGGAGTTTTAATGAGCAGTTCTTC. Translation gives CAWSVPGSFNEQFF.

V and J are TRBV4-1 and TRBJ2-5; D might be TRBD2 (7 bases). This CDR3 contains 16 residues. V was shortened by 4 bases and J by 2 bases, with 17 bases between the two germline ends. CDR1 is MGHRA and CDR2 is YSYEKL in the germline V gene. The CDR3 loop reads CASSPRNGGLQETQYF. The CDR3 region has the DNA TGCGCCAGCAGCCCACGTAACGGGGGGCTTCAAGAGACCCAGTACTTC.

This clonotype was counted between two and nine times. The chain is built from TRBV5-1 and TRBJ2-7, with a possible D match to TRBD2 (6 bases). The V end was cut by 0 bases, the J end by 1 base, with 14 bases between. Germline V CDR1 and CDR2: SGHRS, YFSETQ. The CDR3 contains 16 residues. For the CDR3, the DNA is TGCGCCAGCAGCTTGGAGGCCGGGACTTCTTCCTACGAGCAGTACTTC. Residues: CASSLEAGTSSYEQYF. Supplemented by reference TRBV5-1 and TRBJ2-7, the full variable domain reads KAGVTQTPRYLIKTRGQQVTLSCSPISGHRSVSWYQQTPGQGLQFLFEYFSETQRNKGNFPGRFSGRQFSNSRSEMNVSTLELGDSALYLCASSLEAGTSSYEQYFGPGTRLTVT.